A single sample gave rise to the 9 T cell receptor beta chains below, sequenced in a study of T cells in Graves' hyperthyroidism and ophthalmopathy. The source material, RNA transcripts, was used to amplify TCR beta CDR3 regions. The HTBI primer set drove a first-round RT-PCR of the TCR CDR3. MiXCR, applied by TCRdb to the multiplex PCR reads, yields one record per CDR3 protein. The table has about 320,000 distinct CDR3 sequences, 16% seen once; the top ten hold roughly 31%. The sequenced material came from blood. These receptors all come from a man between 25 and 39 years old with Graves' hyperthyroidism.

This clonotype was seen a handful of times. The chain links TRBV27 to TRBJ2-2; D remains unclear. V was clipped by 0 bases and J by 3 bases, with 11 bases between them. This CDR3 has 16 amino acids. Germline V CDR1 and CDR2: MNHEY, SMNVEV (reference sequence). DNA for the CDR3: TGTGCCAGCAGTTTATCCAGCAACCCATACACCGGGGAGCTGTTTTTT. Protein sequence: CASSLSSNPYTGELFF.

Many counts were recorded for this clonotype. The chain recombines TRBV11-2 with TRBJ2-2, with 9 bases lining up with TRBD2. Germline-derived CDR1 and CDR2 are SGHAT and FQNNGV. CDR3 size: 17 residues. J gave up 4 bases and V 3 bases, and 9 bases lay outside the gene matches. The CDR3 loop is CASSFGSGSATTGELFF. CDR3 sequence (DNA): TGTGCCAGCAGCTTTGGTAGCGGGAGTGCGACCACCGGGGAGCTGTTTTTT. Together with reference TRBV11-2 and TRBJ2-2, the CDR3 gives the full variable domain: EAGVAQSPRYKIIEKRQSVAFWCNPISGHATLYWYQQILGQGPKLLIQFQNNGVVDDSQLPKDRFSAERLKGVDSTLKIQPAKLEDSAVYLCASSFGSGSATTGELFFGEGSRLTVL.

Many counts were recorded for this clonotype. The rearrangement joins TRBV28 to TRBJ2-1, with D possibly TRBD2 on 6 matching bases. Germline V gene lookup returns CDR1 MDHEN and CDR2 SYDVKM. The CDR3 runs 14 residues. V lost 7 bases, J lost 8 bases, and 18 bases lay in between. CDR3 amino acids: CASKTRVGWDEQFF. The CDR3 DNA sequence: TGTGCCAGCAAGACTAGGGTCGGGTGGGATGAGCAGTTCTTC.

The V gene is TRBV2, the J gene TRBJ1-2; 9 positions match TRBD1. CDR3 length equals 18 residues. The V and J ends lost 6 bases and 3 bases, in that order; junction bases with no gene match: 17. Germline V gene sequence: CDR1 SNHLY, CDR2 FYNNEI. The CDR3 coding sequence is TGTGCCAGCAGCCAACTTCCCGGGACAGGGATCAGTCACTATGGCTACACCTTC. Its translation: CASSQLPGTGISHYGYTF.

This clonotype was counted ten times or more. V usage is TRBV20-1 and J usage is TRBJ1-1, with a tentative D call TRBD1 (5 bases). Trimming removed 0 bases from V and 3 bases from J, with 17 bases in between. Germline V gives CDR1 DFQATT, CDR2 SNEGSKA (reference sequence). The length of the CDR3 is 16 residues. CDR3 protein: CSARDPTEGWDTEAFF. In DNA form, the CDR3 reads TGCAGTGCTAGAGATCCTACGGAGGGGTGGGACACTGAAGCTTTCTTT.

The V call is TRBV20-1, the J call TRBJ2-1; D is possibly TRBD1 (5 bases). Deletions cut 5 bases from V and 5 bases from J, with 13 bases between. This CDR3 is 13 amino acids long. Germline V lookup: CDR1 DFQATT, CDR2 SNEGSKA (reference sequence). The CDR3 DNA follows: TGCAGTGCTGAGGACATTCCCGACAATGAGCAGTTCTTC. It specifies CSAEDIPDNEQFF.

This clonotype was seen ten or more times. The chain has TRBV3-1 and TRBJ2-1; 9 nucleotides align to TRBD2. The length of the CDR3 is 14 residues. V lost 4 bases and J lost 10; bases outside the gene matches: 8. Germline V CDR1 and CDR2: LGHDT, YNNKEL (reference sequence). This CDR3 reads CASSRAGGRGEQFF. The CDR3 DNA follows: TGTGCCAGCAGCCGAGCGGGAGGCAGGGGGGAGCAGTTCTTC.

This clonotype occurred a few times. The rearrangement links TRBV7-9 to TRBJ2-4; D gene ambiguous. The germline V gene has CDR1 SEHNR and CDR2 FQNEAQ (reference sequence). CDR3 length: 17 amino acids. V dropped 6 bases and J dropped 1 base, with 19 bases sitting between them. CDR3 residues: CASRLPSRKMAKNIQYF. Written as DNA, the CDR3 is TGTGCCAGCAGACTACCTTCTCGGAAGATGGCCAAAAACATTCAGTACTTC.

A few counts support this clonotype. The chain links TRBV28 to TRBJ1-2; D is uncertain. The CDR3 runs to 11 residues. Per germline, CDR1 MDHEN and CDR2 SYDVKM. V was pared by 1 base and J by 8 bases, with 5 bases between. CDR3 in DNA: TGTGCCAGCAGTTTATTAAGGGGCTACACCTTC. Its protein product is CASSLLRGYTF.